This T cell receptor beta chain stems from a study of cytomegalovirus exposure and HLA in healthy donors. TCRdb's copy holds only in-frame clones and misses some; the assay was immunoSEQ multiplex PCR. The sample lists more than 85,000 clones, around nine tenths seen once, with approximately 1.9% in the top ten. The CDR3 loop spans 13 amino acids. With V trimmed by 4 bases and J by 3 bases, 2 bases remained unmatched. Looked up from germline, CDR1 is SGHRS and CDR2 is YFSETQ. Sample: PBMCs. The chain couples TRBV5-1 to TRBJ2-3, with 7 nucleotides matching TRBD2. This sequence originates from a woman under 30 in good health and CMV-seronegative. The CDR3 DNA follows: TGCGCCAGCAGCCCGGGAGGAACAGATACGCAGTATTTT. Its translation is CASSPGGTDTQYF.